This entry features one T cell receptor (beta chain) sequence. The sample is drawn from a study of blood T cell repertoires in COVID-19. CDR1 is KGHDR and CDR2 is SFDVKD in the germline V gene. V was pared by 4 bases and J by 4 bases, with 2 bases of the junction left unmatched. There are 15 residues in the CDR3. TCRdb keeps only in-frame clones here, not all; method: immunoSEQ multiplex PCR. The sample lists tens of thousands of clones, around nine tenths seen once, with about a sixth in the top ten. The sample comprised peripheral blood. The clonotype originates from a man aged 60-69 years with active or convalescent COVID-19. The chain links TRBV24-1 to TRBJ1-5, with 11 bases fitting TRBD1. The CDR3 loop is CATSEGTGGNQPQHF. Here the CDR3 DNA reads TGTGCCACCAGTGAGGGGACAGGGGGAAATCAGCCCCAGCATTTT.